Listed below are T cell receptor beta chains from one sample, sequenced in a study of T cells after yellow fever vaccination. TCRdb re-analysed the 5' RACE reads in MiXCR, keeping a single row per CDR3 protein. The table includes approximately 150,000 distinct CDR3 sequences, approximately 6.2% detected once. The material sequenced was CD4+ T cells sorted from PBMCs, taken on the day of the first yellow fever vaccination. These TCRs come from a man younger than 35 who received the YFV17D yellow fever vaccine. Both conserved end residues are part of each CDR3. A D gene is named only where the DNA matches it firmly. Clone size is not always given. Where it is, it says once, few, many or a class for expanded clones.

d_call: .; j_call: TRBJ2-6; clone_size: many; v_call: TRBV10-3; cdr3_nt: TGTGCCATCAGTGAGGGATCTGGGGCCAACGTCCTGACTTTC; cdr3_aa: CAISEGSGANVLTF
d_call: .; j_call: TRBJ2-3; clone_size: .; v_call: TRBV6-5; cdr3_nt: TGTGCCAGCAGTTACCGAGGGGCCAGCACAGATACGCAGTATTTT; cdr3_aa: CASSYRGASTDTQYF
d_call: TRBD2; j_call: TRBJ2-1; clone_size: few; v_call: TRBV4-1; cdr3_nt: TGCGCCAGCAGCCAACCGACTAGCGGGGGACGGGGTGAGCAGTTCTTC; cdr3_aa: CASSQPTSGGRGEQFF
d_call: .; j_call: TRBJ2-2; clone_size: few; v_call: TRBV5-1; cdr3_nt: TGCGCCAGCAGCTCTCATGGAACCGGGGAGCTGTTTTTT; cdr3_aa: CASSSHGTGELFF
d_call: TRBD1; j_call: TRBJ2-1; clone_size: many; v_call: TRBV20-1; cdr3_nt: TGCAGTGCTAGAGCCGTAAACAGGGGTTCCTATGAGCAGTTCTTC; cdr3_aa: CSARAVNRGSYEQFF
d_call: TRBD1; j_call: TRBJ1-2; clone_size: few; v_call: TRBV4-1; cdr3_nt: TGCGCCAGCAGCCAGGTGAACAGGGGCTCTGCTGGCTACACCTTC; cdr3_aa: CASSQVNRGSAGYTF
d_call: TRBD2; j_call: TRBJ2-2; clone_size: many; v_call: TRBV9; cdr3_nt: TGTGCCAGCAGCAGGGAGCGGGGCCACTCCGGGGAGCTGTTTTTT; cdr3_aa: CASSRERGHSGELFF
d_call: TRBD2; j_call: TRBJ2-2; clone_size: many; v_call: TRBV2; cdr3_nt: TGTGCCAGCAGTGACCTCGGACTAGCGGGGGGGCCCACCGGGGAGCTGTTTTTT; cdr3_aa: CASSDLGLAGGPTGELFF
d_call: TRBD1; j_call: TRBJ1-2; clone_size: many; v_call: TRBV12-3/TRBV12-4; cdr3_nt: TGTGCCAGCAGTTCGCCCAGGGGGCGGAATTATGGCTACACCTTC; cdr3_aa: CASSSPRGRNYGYTF
d_call: TRBD2; j_call: TRBJ2-1; clone_size: few; v_call: TRBV10-1; cdr3_nt: TGCGCCAGCAGTGCGGAAGCAGCGGGGGCGGCTGAGCAGTTCTTC; cdr3_aa: CASSAEAAGAAEQFF
d_call: .; j_call: TRBJ2-1; clone_size: many; v_call: TRBV7-2; cdr3_nt: TGTGCCAGCAGCGGGGGGAGGGAGCAGTTCTTC; cdr3_aa: CASSGGREQFF
d_call: .; j_call: TRBJ2-5; clone_size: .; v_call: TRBV6-1; cdr3_nt: TGTGCCAGCACCCCGACTAGTACAGAGACCCAGTACTTC; cdr3_aa: CASTPTSTETQYF
d_call: .; j_call: TRBJ1-4; clone_size: .; v_call: TRBV28; cdr3_nt: TGTGCCAGCAGTTTATTACAGGAAAAACTGTTTTTT; cdr3_aa: CASSLLQEKLFF
d_call: .; j_call: TRBJ2-1; clone_size: few; v_call: TRBV2; cdr3_nt: TGTGCCAGCAGTGAACCGACAGTTAATGAGCAGTTCTTC; cdr3_aa: CASSEPTVNEQFF
d_call: TRBD2; j_call: TRBJ2-5; clone_size: .; v_call: TRBV20-1; cdr3_nt: TGCAGTGCCAAGGGACTAGCGGGGCCCCAAGAGACCCAGTACTTC; cdr3_aa: CSAKGLAGPQETQYF
d_call: .; j_call: TRBJ2-2; clone_size: many; v_call: TRBV6-2/TRBV6-3; cdr3_nt: TGTGCCAGCAGTTTAATCCAGTCAACCGGGGAGCTGTTTTTT; cdr3_aa: CASSLIQSTGELFF
d_call: .; j_call: TRBJ1-4; clone_size: few; v_call: TRBV11-1; cdr3_nt: TGTGCCAGCAGCCGTACAGCAGCAACTAATGAAAAACTGTTTTTT; cdr3_aa: CASSRTAATNEKLFF
d_call: .; j_call: TRBJ1-3; clone_size: few; v_call: TRBV5-1; cdr3_nt: TGCGCCAGCAGCTGGTCTAGTGGGACCTCTGGAAACACCATATATTTT; cdr3_aa: CASSWSSGTSGNTIYF
d_call: .; j_call: TRBJ1-3; clone_size: few; v_call: TRBV2; cdr3_nt: TGTGCCAGCAGCGGACGTGGAAACACCATATATTTT; cdr3_aa: CASSGRGNTIYF
d_call: .; j_call: TRBJ2-2; clone_size: .; v_call: TRBV7-3; cdr3_nt: TGTGCCAGCAGCCCCTCTGGGGTAGGGGACTCAACCGGGGAGCTGTTTTTT; cdr3_aa: CASSPSGVGDSTGELFF
d_call: .; j_call: TRBJ1-1; clone_size: few; v_call: TRBV18; cdr3_nt: TGTGCCAGCTCAAATACAGCGAACACTGAAGCTTTCTTT; cdr3_aa: CASSNTANTEAFF
d_call: .; j_call: TRBJ2-1; clone_size: few; v_call: TRBV5-1; cdr3_nt: TGCGCCAGCAGCCCCTCGGGGCCCTACAATGAGCAGTTCTTC; cdr3_aa: CASSPSGPYNEQFF
d_call: .; j_call: TRBJ1-1; clone_size: many; v_call: TRBV7-9; cdr3_nt: TGTGCCAGCAGCTTAAGGGGGGCGAACACTGAAGCTTTCTTT; cdr3_aa: CASSLRGANTEAFF
d_call: .; j_call: TRBJ1-1; clone_size: many; v_call: TRBV7-2; cdr3_nt: TGTGCCAGCAGCTTAGGGGGGACATCGGGTGGGGCTTTCTTT; cdr3_aa: CASSLGGTSGGAFF
d_call: .; j_call: TRBJ2-1; clone_size: .; v_call: TRBV7-6; cdr3_nt: TGTGCCAGCAGCTTAGCGCAAGCGGTGGGGTACAATGAGCAGTTCTTC; cdr3_aa: CASSLAQAVGYNEQFF
d_call: .; j_call: TRBJ2-5; clone_size: .; v_call: TRBV20-1; cdr3_nt: TGCAGTGCTAGAGATCTGAGCCGGGGGACGGAGACCCAGTACTTC; cdr3_aa: CSARDLSRGTETQYF
d_call: TRBD2; j_call: TRBJ2-3; clone_size: many; v_call: TRBV6-1; cdr3_nt: TGTGCCAGCAGTGCCCGAGTTTTAGGGACTAGTGGAGATACGCAGTATTTT; cdr3_aa: CASSARVLGTSGDTQYF
d_call: TRBD1; j_call: TRBJ1-1; clone_size: .; v_call: TRBV12-3/TRBV12-4; cdr3_nt: TGTGCCAGCAGTCCCCCTTTCTGGACAGGCACAACGAGGGAAGCTTTCTTT; cdr3_aa: CASSPPFWTGTTREAFF
d_call: .; j_call: TRBJ2-1; clone_size: many; v_call: TRBV4-1; cdr3_nt: TGCGCCAGCAGCCAAGATCCAGGGAGCAATGAGCAGTTCTTC; cdr3_aa: CASSQDPGSNEQFF